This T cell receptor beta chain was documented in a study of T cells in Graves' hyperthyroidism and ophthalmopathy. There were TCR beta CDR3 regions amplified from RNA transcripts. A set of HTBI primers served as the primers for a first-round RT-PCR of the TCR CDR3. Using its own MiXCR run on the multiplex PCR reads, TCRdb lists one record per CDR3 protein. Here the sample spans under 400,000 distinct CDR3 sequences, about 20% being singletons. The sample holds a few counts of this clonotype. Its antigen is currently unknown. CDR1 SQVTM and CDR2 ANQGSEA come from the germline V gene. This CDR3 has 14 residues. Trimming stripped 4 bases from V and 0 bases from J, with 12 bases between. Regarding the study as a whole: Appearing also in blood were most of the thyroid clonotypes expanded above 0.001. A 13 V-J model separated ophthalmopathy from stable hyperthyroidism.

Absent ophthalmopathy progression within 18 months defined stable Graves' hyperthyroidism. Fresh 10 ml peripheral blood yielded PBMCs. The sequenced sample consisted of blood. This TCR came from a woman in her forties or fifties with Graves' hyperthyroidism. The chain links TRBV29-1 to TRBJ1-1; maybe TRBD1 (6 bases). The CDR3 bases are TGCAGCGTTGCCGGAGGGGGGGTGAACACTGAAGCTTTCTTT. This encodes CSVAGGGVNTEAFF.